Here is one T cell receptor beta chain with its context. Antigen specificity is unknown. Both 60 Vbeta primers and 13 Jbeta primers went into the PCR. The method was immunoSEQ multiplex PCR; TCRdb's version includes in-frame clones alone and lacks a portion of them. The sample has tens of thousands of clones, roughly 67% seen once. The data stem from a study of cytomegalovirus exposure and HLA in healthy donors. Whole-study context: There were around 390 genotyped donors. Of these, roughly 82% fell in the genetic ancestry cluster associated with self-reported Caucasian donors.

This CDR3 has 18 residues. V lost 2 bases and J lost 0; bases outside the gene matches: 8. Regarding the study as a whole: There were several of the most significant clusters that appeared linked to common viral pathogens in a later analysis. Specificity of three CMV-associated chains for CMV antigens was verified in vitro. An Asian-associated ancestry cluster reportedly showed fewer N-insertions than the approximately 650-donor mean in a later analysis.

Sequenced material: PBMCs. V gene TRBV23-1 combines with J gene TRBJ2-5, with 11 bases matching TRBD1. TRBV23-1 is labeled an ORF, and its function is uncertain. The sequence came from a woman in her fifties or sixties in good health and CMV-seropositive. The CDR3 is CASSQGDRGTNYQETQYF. The CDR3, as DNA: TGCGCCAGCAGTCAAGGGGACAGGGGGACGAATTACCAAGAGACCCAGTACTTC.